This TCR beta chain derives from a study of cytomegalovirus exposure and HLA in healthy donors. Study observations and caveats: Earlier analysis looked at TCR beta V segments, and most were productive about 90% or about 30% of the time.

Both 60 Vbeta primers and 13 Jbeta primers went into the PCR. Measured with immunoSEQ multiplex PCR; TCRdb has only the in-frame clones, and not every one. The sample totals about 170,000 clones. Turning to this clone: The antigen remains undetermined.

CDR1 is MNHEY, CDR2 SMNVEV, per germline (reference sequence). V shed 6 bases and J shed 1 base, with 12 bases lying between them. The CDR3 has 14 amino acids. V usage is TRBV27 and J usage is TRBJ1-1; D may be TRBD1 (5 bases). The sample was PBMCs. The receptor comes from a woman younger than 35 in good health and CMV-seropositive. CDR3 sequence: CASRPGLQNTEAFF. The CDR3 nucleotides read TGTGCCAGCAGACCGGGACTACAGAACACTGAAGCTTTCTTT.